One T cell receptor beta chain is described in this entry. No antigen is known for it. All patients experienced relapse after autologous stem cell transplantation, and brentuximab vedotin exposure was variable. Sequencing used immunoSEQ multiplex PCR; TCRdb keeps in-frame clones, though not all of them. This sample has roughly 150,000 clones, with nearly 80% found just once. Germline CDR1 is SGHAT and CDR2 is FQNNGV. This CDR3 comprises 13 residues. Between the trimmed V and J ends, which lost 1 base and 6 bases, there was a span of 7 bases. The data are from a study of PD-1 blockade in classical Hodgkin lymphoma. Study at large: Each patient was given nivolumab 3 mg/kg through a vein every 2 weeks. Whole-study findings and limits: By C4D1, diversity of CD4+ TCRs had risen significantly, whereas that of CD8+ TCRs had not. Exclusion was the outcome for patients who began nivolumab under 1 year after ASCT.

The chain carries TRBV11-2 and TRBJ1-3, with D hard to call. Here the sequenced sample was peripheral blood mononuclear cells (PBMCs), taken before the second cycle of nivolumab. The clonotype originates from a human donor with classical Hodgkin lymphoma. CDR3 sequence: CASSLGRTNTIYF. In nucleotides, the CDR3 is TGTGCCAGCAGCTTAGGCAGGACAAACACCATATATTTT.